This entry concerns a single T cell receptor beta chain. Using immunoSEQ multiplex PCR, the repertoire was profiled, and TCRdb retains in-frame clones only, with some absent. The table records over 50,000 clones, about four fifths of them present only once. This sample stems from a study of Tregs in tolerant kidney transplant recipients. The ends lost 0 bases at V and 4 bases at J; junction bases unmatched: 2. The CDR3 is made up of 13 amino acids. Germline assignment: CDR1 GTSNPN and CDR2 SVGIG (reference sequence). The chain employs TRBV30 and TRBJ2-7, with 8 bases matching TRBD2. This TCR was sampled from a human donor in good health. The sequencing input was CD4+ T cells from blood. The CDR3 region is CAWSVSSGYEQYF. In nucleotides, the CDR3 is TGTGCCTGGAGTGTATCTAGCGGGTACGAGCAGTACTTC.